This is a list of T cell receptor beta chains from one sample in a study of cytomegalovirus exposure and HLA in healthy donors. Sequencing used immunoSEQ multiplex PCR; TCRdb keeps in-frame clones, though not all of them. The table lists some 170,000 clones, around nine tenths of them singletons. The material sequenced was PBMCs. These receptors originate from a man aged 18-30 years in good health and CMV-seropositive. CDR3s include the opening cysteine and the closing phenylalanine or tryptophan. The order of the fields is V gene, J gene, clone size, D gene, CDR3 DNA, CDR3 protein. D genes are given only for firm matches. Size is omitted from some rows. Given values are once, few, many or a class for expanded clones.

TRBV5-8	TRBJ1-5	-	-	TGTGCCAGCAGCTTATACACACAGGGTCAGCCCCAGCATTTT	CASSLYTQGQPQHF
TRBV5-1	TRBJ2-3	-	TRBD2	TGCGCCAGCAGCTTGGCAAGCGGGGGGCAGGTAGATACGCAGTATTTT	CASSLASGGQVDTQYF
TRBV9	TRBJ2-2	-	TRBD1	TGTGCCAGCAGCGTAGGACAGGGTAGAACCGGGGAGCTGTTTTTT	CASSVGQGRTGELFF
TRBV5-1	TRBJ2-5	-	TRBD1	TGCGCCAGCAGCTCCCGACAGGGTGTAGCGACCCAGTACTTC	CASSSRQGVATQYF
TRBV4-2	TRBJ2-5	-	-	TGTGCCAGCAGCCAAGATCTTGGGGAGCGGGAGACCCAGTACTTC	CASSQDLGERETQYF
TRBV28	TRBJ2-7	-	TRBD1	TGTGCCAGCAGTAGGGGACAGGTGAACGAGCAGTACTTC	CASSRGQVNEQYF
TRBV4-2	TRBJ2-2	-	TRBD2	TGTGCCAGCAGGGATGATATCGGGGGGAAGGTCGGGGAGCTGTTTTTT	CASRDDIGGKVGELFF
TRBV2	TRBJ2-7	-	-	TGTGCCAGCAGTGGGCTGTACGAGCAGTACTTC	CASSGLYEQYF
TRBV4-1	TRBJ1-1	-	-	TGCGCCAGCAGCCAAGATGACCGGGTCCGTACTGAAGCTTTCTTT	CASSQDDRVRTEAFF
TRBV7-2	TRBJ2-2	-	TRBD1	TGTGCCAGCAGCTATGGACAGGGAATCGGGGAGCTGTTTTTT	CASSYGQGIGELFF
TRBV15	TRBJ1-5	-	-	TGTGCCACCAGCAGTCACAGGCTCAATCAGCCCCAGCATTTT	CATSSHRLNQPQHF
TRBV7-2	TRBJ1-1	-	TRBD1	TGTGCCAGCAGCTTCGCAGGGGGTTACGGCACTGAAGCTTTCTTT	CASSFAGGYGTEAFF
TRBV4-2	TRBJ2-1	once	-	TGTGCCAGCAGCCAAGATGAGGGTAGGGCTGAGCAGTTCTTC	CASSQDEGRAEQFF
TRBV2	TRBJ2-2	-	-	TGTGCCAGCAGCGAGACCGGGACATGGAACACCGGGGAGCTGTTTTTT	CASSETGTWNTGELFF
TRBV27	TRBJ2-7	once	-	TGTGCCAGCAGCCGAGCCGGGCAGGGAAGCTCCTACGAGCAGTACTTC	CASSRAGQGSSYEQYF
TRBV28	TRBJ1-5	-	TRBD1	TGTGCCAGCACCCCGGACAGGGAGATTTGTCAGCCCCAGCATTTT	CASTPDREICQPQHF
TRBV7-2	TRBJ1-2	-	-	TGTGCCAGCAGCGTGGGGGGGGTGGACTATGGCTACACCTTC	CASSVGGVDYGYTF